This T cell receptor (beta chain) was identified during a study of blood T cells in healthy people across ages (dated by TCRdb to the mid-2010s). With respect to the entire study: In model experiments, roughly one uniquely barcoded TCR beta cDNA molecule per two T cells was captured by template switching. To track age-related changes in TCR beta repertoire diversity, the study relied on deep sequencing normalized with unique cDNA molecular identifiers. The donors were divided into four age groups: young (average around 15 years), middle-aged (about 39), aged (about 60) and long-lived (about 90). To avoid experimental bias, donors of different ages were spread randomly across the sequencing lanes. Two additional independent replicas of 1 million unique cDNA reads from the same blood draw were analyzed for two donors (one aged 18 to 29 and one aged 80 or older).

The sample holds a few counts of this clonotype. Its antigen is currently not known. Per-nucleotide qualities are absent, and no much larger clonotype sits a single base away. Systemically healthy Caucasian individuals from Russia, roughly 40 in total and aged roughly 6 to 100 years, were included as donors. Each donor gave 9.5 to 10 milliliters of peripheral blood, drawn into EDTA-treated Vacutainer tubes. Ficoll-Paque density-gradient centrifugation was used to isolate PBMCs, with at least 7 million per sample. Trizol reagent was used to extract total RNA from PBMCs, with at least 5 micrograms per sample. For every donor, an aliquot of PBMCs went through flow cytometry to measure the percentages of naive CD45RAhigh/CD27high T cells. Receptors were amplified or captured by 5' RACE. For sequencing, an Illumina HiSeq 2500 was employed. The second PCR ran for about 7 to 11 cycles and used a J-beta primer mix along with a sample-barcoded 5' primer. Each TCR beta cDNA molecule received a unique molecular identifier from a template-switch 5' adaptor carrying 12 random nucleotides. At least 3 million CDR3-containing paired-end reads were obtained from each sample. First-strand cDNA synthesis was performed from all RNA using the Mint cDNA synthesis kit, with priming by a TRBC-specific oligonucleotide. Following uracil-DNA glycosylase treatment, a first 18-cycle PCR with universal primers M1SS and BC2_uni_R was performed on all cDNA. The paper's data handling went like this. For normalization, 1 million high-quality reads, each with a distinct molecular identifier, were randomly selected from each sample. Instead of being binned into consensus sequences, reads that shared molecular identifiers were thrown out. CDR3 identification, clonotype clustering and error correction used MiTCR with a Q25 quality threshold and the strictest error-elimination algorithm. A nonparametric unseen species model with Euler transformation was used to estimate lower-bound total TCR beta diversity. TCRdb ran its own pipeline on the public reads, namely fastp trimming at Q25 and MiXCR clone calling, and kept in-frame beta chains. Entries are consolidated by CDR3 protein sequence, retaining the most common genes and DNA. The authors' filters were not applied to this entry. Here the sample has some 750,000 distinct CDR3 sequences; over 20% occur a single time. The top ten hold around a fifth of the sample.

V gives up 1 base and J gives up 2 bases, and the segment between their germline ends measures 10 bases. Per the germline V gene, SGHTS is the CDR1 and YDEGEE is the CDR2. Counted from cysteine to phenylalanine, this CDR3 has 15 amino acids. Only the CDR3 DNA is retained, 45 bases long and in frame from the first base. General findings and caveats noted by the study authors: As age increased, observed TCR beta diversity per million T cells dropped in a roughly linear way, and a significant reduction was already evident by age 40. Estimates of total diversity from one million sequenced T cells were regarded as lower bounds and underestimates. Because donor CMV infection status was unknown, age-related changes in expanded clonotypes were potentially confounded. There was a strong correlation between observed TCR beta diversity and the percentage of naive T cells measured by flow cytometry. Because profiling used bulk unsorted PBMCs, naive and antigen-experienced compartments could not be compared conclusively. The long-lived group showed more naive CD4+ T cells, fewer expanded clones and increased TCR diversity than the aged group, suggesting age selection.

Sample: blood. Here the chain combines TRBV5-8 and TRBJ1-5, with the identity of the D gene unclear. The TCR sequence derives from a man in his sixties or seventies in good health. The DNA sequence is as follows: TGTGCCAGCAGCTTGTGGCACTCGGGCAATCAGCCCCAGCATTTT. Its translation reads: CASSLWHSGNQPQHF.